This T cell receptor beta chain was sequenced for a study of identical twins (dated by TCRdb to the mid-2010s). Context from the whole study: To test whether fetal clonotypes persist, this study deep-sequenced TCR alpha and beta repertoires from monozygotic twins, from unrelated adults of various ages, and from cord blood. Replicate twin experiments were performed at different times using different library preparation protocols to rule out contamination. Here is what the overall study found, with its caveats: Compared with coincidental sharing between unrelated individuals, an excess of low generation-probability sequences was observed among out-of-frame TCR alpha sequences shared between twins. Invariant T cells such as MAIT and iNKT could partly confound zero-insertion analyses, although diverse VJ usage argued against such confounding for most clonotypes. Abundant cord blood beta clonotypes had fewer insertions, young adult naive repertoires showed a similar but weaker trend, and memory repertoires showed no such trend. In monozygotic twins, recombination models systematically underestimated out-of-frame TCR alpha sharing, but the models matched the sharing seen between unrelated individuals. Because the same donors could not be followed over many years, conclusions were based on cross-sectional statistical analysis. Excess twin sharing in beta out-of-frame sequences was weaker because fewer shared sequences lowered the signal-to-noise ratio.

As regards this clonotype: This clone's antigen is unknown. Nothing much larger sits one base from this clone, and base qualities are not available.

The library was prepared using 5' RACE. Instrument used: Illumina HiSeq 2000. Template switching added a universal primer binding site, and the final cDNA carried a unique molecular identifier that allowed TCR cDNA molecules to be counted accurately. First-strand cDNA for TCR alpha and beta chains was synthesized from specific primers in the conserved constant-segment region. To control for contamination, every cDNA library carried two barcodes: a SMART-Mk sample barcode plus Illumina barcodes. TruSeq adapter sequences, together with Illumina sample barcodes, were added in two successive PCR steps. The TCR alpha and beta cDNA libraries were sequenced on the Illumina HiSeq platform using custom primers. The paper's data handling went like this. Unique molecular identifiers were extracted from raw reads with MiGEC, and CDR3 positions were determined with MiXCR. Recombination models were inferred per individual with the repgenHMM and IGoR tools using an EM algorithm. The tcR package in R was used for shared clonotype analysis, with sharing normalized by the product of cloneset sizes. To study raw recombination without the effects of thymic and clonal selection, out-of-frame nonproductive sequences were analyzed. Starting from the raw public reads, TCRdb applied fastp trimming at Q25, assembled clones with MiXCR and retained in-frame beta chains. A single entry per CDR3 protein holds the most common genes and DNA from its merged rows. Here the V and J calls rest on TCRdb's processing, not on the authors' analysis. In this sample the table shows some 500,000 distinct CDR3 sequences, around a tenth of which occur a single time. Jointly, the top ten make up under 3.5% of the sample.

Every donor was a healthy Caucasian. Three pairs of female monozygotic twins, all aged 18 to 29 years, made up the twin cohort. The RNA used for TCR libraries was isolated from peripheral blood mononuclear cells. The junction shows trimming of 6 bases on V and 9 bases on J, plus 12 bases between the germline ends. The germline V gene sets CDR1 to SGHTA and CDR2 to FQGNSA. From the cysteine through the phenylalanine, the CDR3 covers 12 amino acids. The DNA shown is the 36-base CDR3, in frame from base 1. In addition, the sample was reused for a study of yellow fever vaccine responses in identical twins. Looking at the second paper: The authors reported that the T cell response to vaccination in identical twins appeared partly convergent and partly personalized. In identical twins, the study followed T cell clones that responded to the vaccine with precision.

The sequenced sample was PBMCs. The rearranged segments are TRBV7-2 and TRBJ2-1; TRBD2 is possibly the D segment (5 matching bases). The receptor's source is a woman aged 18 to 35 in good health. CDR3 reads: CASRLDLGEQFF. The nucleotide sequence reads TGTGCCAGCAGGTTGGACTTGGGTGAGCAGTTCTTC.